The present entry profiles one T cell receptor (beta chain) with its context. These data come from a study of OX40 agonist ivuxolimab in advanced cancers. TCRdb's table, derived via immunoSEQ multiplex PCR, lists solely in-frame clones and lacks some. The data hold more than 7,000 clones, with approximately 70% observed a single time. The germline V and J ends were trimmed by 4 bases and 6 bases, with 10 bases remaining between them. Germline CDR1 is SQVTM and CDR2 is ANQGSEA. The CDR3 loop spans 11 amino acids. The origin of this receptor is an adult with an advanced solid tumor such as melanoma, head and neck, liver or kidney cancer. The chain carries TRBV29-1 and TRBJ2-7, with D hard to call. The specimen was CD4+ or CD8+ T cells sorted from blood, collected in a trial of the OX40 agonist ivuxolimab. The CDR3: CSVGTMTEQYF. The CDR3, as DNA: TGCAGCGTTGGGACCATGACCGAGCAGTACTTC.